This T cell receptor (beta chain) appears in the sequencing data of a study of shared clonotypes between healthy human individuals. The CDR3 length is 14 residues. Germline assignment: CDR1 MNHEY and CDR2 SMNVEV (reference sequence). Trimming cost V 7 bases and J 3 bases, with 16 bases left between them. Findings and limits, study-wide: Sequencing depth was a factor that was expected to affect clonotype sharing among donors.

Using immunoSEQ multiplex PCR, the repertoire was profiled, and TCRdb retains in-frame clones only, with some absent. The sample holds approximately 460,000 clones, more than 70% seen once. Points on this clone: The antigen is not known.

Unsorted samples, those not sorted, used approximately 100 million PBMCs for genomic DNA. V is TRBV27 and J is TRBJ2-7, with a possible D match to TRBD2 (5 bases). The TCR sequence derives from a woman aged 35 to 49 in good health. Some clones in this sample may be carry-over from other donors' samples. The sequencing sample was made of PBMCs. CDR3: CASNELGKLYEQYF. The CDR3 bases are TGTGCCAGCAATGAGCTCGGGAAACTCTACGAGCAGTACTTC.